Sequencing of this T cell receptor beta chain was carried out in a study of CD8+CD57+ T cells in acquired aplastic anemia. Per the germline V gene, CDR1 is SGHKS and CDR2 is YYEKEE (reference sequence). V was trimmed by 1 base and J by 2 bases, leaving 10 bases between them. This CDR3 spans 14 amino acids. CD8+CD57+ cell expansion had been shown by flow cytometry in patients chosen for sequencing. This clonotype was detected ten times or more. Researchers used genomic DNA as the template to profile TCR beta VDJ and CDR3. From the reads, TCRdb called clonotypes with MiXCR, one entry per CDR3 protein. The sample contains some 200,000 distinct CDR3 sequences, under 55% of which appear only once.

This clonotype was obtained from a human donor with aplastic anemia. Sample: sorted CD4+, CD8+, or CD8+CD57+ T cells (not recorded which) from PBMCs. The rearrangement uses TRBV5-5 and TRBJ2-7; D unresolved. The chain's CDR3 is CASSLKGETYEQYF. CDR3 coding DNA: TGTGCCAGCAGCTTGAAGGGCGAAACCTACGAGCAGTACTTC.